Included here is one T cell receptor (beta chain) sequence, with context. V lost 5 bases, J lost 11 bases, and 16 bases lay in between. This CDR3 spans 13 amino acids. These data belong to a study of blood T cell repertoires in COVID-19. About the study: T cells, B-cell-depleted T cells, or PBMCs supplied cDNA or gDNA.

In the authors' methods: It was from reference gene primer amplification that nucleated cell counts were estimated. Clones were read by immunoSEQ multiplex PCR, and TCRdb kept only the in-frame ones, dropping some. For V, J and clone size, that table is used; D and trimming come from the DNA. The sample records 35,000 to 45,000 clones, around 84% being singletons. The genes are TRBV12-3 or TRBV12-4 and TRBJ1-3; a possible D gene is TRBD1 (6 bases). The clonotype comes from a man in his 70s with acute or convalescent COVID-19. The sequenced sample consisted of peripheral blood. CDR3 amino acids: CASSPTRDTSIYF. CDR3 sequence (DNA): TGTGCCAGCAGTCCTACCCGGGACACTTCCATATATTTT.